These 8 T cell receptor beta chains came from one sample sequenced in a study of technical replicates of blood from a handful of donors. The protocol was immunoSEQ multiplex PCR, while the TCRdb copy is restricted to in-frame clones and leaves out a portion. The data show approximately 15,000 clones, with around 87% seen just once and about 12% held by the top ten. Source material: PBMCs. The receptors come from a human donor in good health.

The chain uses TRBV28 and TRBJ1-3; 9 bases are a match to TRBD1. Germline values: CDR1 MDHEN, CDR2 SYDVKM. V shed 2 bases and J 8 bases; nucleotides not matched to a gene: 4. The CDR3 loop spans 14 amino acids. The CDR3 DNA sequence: TGTGCCAGCAGTTTACCGGGACAGGGATACACCATATATTTT. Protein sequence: CASSLPGQGYTIYF.

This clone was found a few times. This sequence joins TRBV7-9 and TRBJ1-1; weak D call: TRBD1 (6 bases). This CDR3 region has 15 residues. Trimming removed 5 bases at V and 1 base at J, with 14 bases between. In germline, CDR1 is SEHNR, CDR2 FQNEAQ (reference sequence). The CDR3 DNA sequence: TGTGCCAGCAGCCGTCTGGACAGACGGAACACTGAAGCTTTCTTT. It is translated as CASSRLDRRNTEAFF.

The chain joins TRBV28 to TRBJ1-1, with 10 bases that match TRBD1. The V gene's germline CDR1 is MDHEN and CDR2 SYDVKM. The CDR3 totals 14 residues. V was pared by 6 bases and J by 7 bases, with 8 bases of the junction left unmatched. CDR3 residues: CASRPRQGAGEAFF. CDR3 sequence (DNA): TGTGCCAGCAGACCCAGACAGGGGGCGGGTGAAGCTTTCTTT.

CDR3 coding DNA: TGTGCCAGTAGTATAGACCCGCTGAGCGGACCCCAGCATTTT. Its translation: CASSIDPLSGPQHF. The chain links TRBV19 to TRBJ1-5; D is unclear. The CDR3 is made up of 14 amino acids. V was shortened by 0 bases and J by 10 bases, with 13 bases between the two germline ends. The V gene's germline CDR1 is LNHDA and CDR2 SQIVND (reference sequence).

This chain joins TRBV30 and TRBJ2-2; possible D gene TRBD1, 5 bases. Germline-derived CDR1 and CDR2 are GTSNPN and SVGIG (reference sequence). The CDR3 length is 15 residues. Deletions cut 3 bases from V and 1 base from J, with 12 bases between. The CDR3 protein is CAWRGAILNTGELFF. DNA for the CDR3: TGTGCCTGGAGAGGGGCTATCCTGAACACCGGGGAGCTGTTTTTT.

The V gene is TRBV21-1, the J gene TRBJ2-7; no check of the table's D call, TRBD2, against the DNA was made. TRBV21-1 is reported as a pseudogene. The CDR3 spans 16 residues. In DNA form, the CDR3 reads TGTGCCAGCAGCAAAGAGTGGACTAGCGGCTCCTACGAGCAGTACTTC. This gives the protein CASSKEWTSGSYEQYF.

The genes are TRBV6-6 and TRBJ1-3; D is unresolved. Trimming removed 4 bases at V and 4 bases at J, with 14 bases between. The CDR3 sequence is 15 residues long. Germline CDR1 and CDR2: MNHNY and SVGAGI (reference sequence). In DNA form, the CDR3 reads TGTGCCAGCAGTTGGCGACCGAGGAAAGGAAACACCATATATTTT. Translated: CASSWRPRKGNTIYF.

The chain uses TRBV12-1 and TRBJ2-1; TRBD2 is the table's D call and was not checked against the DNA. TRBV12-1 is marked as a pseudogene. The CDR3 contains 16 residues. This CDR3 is CASSCLRGKANNEQFF. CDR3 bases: TGTGCCAGCAGCTGCCTCCGCGGGAAGGCAAACAATGAGCAGTTCTTC.